This TCR beta chain was found in a study of blood T cells in healthy people across ages. The wider study: Capturing about one barcoded beta molecule per two T cells was achieved by template switching.

The germline CDR1 and CDR2 sequences are MNHNS and SASEGT. V was clipped by 6 bases and J by 0 bases; unmatched bases: 5. The length of the CDR3 is 15 residues. For the second PCR, which ran for roughly 7 to 11 cycles, a sample-barcoded 5' primer and a J-beta primer mix were used. TCRdb independently ran MiXCR on the 5' RACE reads; one entry per CDR3 protein. The table lists a few hundred thousand distinct CDR3 sequences, about 55% of them singletons. Broader study findings: Older age went with lower TCR beta diversity per million T cells, in a roughly linear way. Not knowing donor CMV status may have confounded expanded clonotype changes.

This clonotype was counted a few times. Its antigen is not known. Sequencing used blood. The source of this sequence is a man aged 55 to 70 in good health. The rearrangement joins TRBV6-1 to TRBJ2-1, with 7 bases that match TRBD2. The CDR3 here is CASRPRTSSYNEQFF. CDR3 coding DNA: TGTGCCAGCAGACCCAGGACTAGCTCCTACAATGAGCAGTTCTTC.